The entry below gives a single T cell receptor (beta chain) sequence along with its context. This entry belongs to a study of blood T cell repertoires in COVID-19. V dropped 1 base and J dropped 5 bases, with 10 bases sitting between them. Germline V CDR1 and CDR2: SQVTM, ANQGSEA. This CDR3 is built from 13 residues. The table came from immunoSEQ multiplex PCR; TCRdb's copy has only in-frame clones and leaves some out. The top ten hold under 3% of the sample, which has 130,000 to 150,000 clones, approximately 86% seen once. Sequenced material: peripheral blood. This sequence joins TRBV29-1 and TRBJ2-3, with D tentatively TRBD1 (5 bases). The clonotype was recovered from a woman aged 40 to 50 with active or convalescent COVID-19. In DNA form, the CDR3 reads TGCAGCGTTGAAGTTAAGGGGCTAGATACGCAGTATTTT. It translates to CSVEVKGLDTQYF.